The sequence of this T cell receptor (beta chain) was determined in a study of CD8+ T cells in alopecia areata. Study background: Treatment of the treated patients consisted of oral tofacitinib, 5 to 10 mg twice daily.

Germline V gene sequence: CDR1 SGHAT, CDR2 FQNNGV. V lost 4 bases to trimming and J lost 4 bases; unmatched junction nucleotides: 1. The CDR3 spans 15 residues. Treatment indicated: oral pan-JAK inhibitor, 5-10 mg twice daily. Lesional scalp tissue (obtained by punch biopsy) and peripheral blood were collected from alopecia areata patients. About this clone itself: Antigen: not known.

Study observations and caveats: Clonality in lesional scalp, especially alopecia totalis/universalis, exceeded that of normal scalp. Patients displayed less clarity in TCR sharing than mice, a finding possibly related to HLA.

RNA was extracted and reverse transcribed into cDNA as the sequencing template. Generated by immunoSEQ multiplex PCR, the TCRdb table keeps only in-frame clones and is missing some. Here the sample spans 150,000 or so clones, about 71% being singletons. The sample was CD4+ T cells sorted from blood, taken at week 4, from a patient treated with tofacitinib. This TCR derives from a human donor with alopecia areata. The rearrangement links TRBV11-2 to TRBJ2-1; TRBD2 matches at 13 bases. CDR3 in DNA: TGTGCCAGCAGCTCGGGACTAGCGGGGTACAATGAGCAGTTCTTC. Its translation is CASSSGLAGYNEQFF.